A single sample is the source of the 26 T cell receptor beta chains below, sequenced in a study of blood T cell repertoires in COVID-19. Assay used: immunoSEQ multiplex PCR; TCRdb lists only in-frame clones, some missing. The profile shows roughly 49,000 clones, 86% of them singletons. The source material was peripheral blood. These receptors were taken from a man older than 75 with active COVID-19.

The V gene is TRBV19, the J gene TRBJ2-1, with 8 bases that match TRBD1. The CDR3 sequence is 16 residues long. The germline CDR1 and CDR2 sequences are LNHDA and SQIVND (reference sequence). The V and J ends lost 4 bases and 2 bases, in that order; junction bases with no gene match: 7. The CDR3 DNA follows: TGTGCCAGTAGTAAGCCACAGACAGGGGCCTACAATGAGCAGTTCTTC. Its translation is CASSKPQTGAYNEQFF.

The chain has TRBV4-3 and TRBJ2-2; tentative D call: TRBD2 (6 bases). There are 16 residues in the CDR3. Germline CDR1 reads LGHNA; CDR2 reads YSLEER. The V end was cut by 0 bases, the J end by 7 bases, with 15 bases between. The CDR3, as DNA: TGCGCCAGCAGCCAAGACGTGACTAGTTTCAGCGGGGAGCTGTTTTTT. Protein product: CASSQDVTSFSGELFF.

The chain joins TRBV7-9 to TRBJ2-1; possible D gene TRBD1, 6 bases. Germline CDR1 SEHNR, CDR2 FQNEAQ (reference sequence). The CDR3 is 16 residues long. Deletions cut 2 bases from V and 8 bases from J, with 19 bases between. The CDR3 loop is CASSLRGPTGVDEQFF. CDR3 nucleotides: TGTGCCAGCAGCTTAAGGGGACCGACAGGCGTGGATGAGCAGTTCTTC.

This clone was detected a few times. The J gene is TRBJ1-4, the V gene TRBV3-1 (or the pseudogene TRBV3-2), with 9 bases lining up with TRBD1. The trim removed 5 bases at V and 3 bases at J, leaving 4 bases unmatched. Per germline, CDR1 LGHDT and CDR2 YNNKEL (reference sequence). The CDR3 consists of 15 residues. The DNA of the CDR3 is TGTGCCAGCAGCAAACGGACAGGGGCTAATGAAAAACTGTTTTTT. Protein: CASSKRTGANEKLFF.

The rearrangement joins TRBV19 to TRBJ1-1; tentatively, D is TRBD1 (5 bases). The CDR3 spans 13 residues. From germline, CDR1 is LNHDA and CDR2 SQIVND (reference sequence). V gave up 2 bases and J gave up 6 bases, with 10 bases separating them. The CDR3 spells CASSIYSGSEAFF. CDR3 DNA sequence: TGTGCCAGTAGTATATATTCAGGGTCTGAAGCTTTCTTT.

The chain employs TRBV18 and TRBJ1-1, with 7 bases that match TRBD1. The ends lost 3 bases at V and 0 bases at J; junction bases unmatched: 7. The CDR3 is made up of 16 amino acids. Germline loops: CDR1 KGHSH, CDR2 LQKENI. Here the CDR3 reads CASSPSVGTVNTEAFF. The CDR3 DNA is TGTGCCAGCTCACCCTCAGTAGGGACAGTGAACACTGAAGCTTTCTTT.

V usage is TRBV18 and J usage is TRBJ1-3, with 10 bases matching TRBD1. The CDR3 has 17 residues. V trimming: 5 bases; J trimming: 2 bases; junction bases outside the gene matches: 9. The germline CDR1 and CDR2 sequences are KGHSH and LQKENI. The CDR3 here is CASSTTRDRGAGNTIYF. CDR3 nucleotides: TGTGCCAGCTCAACAACCCGGGACAGGGGCGCTGGAAACACCATATATTTT.

The chain recombines TRBV28 with TRBJ2-2; the D gene is possibly TRBD1 (6 bases). V dropped 6 bases and J dropped 2 bases, with 13 bases sitting between them. The CDR3 has 15 residues. Germline CDR1 MDHEN, CDR2 SYDVKM. CDR3 protein: CASSRGGFNTGELFF. DNA for the CDR3: TGTGCCAGCAGCCGTGGGGGCTTTAACACCGGGGAGCTGTTTTTT.

The chain recombines TRBV11-3 with TRBJ2-2; maybe TRBD1 (6 bases). Looked up from germline, CDR1 is SGHNT and CDR2 is YENEEA. The CDR3 is 15 residues long. V was pared by 5 bases and J by 0 bases, with 10 bases between. The CDR3 nucleotides are TGTGCCAGCAGCCCCGGGACAACGAACACCGGGGAGCTGTTTTTT. Protein product: CASSPGTTNTGELFF.

The gene calls are TRBV7-9 and TRBJ1-1; D ambiguous. Germline V CDR1 and CDR2: SEHNR, FQNEAQ (reference sequence). This CDR3 contains 14 residues. Trimming cost V 5 bases and J 4 bases, with 14 bases left between them. The CDR3 DNA follows: TGTGCCAGCAGCCCAGGAGGGCAGAGCACTGAAGCTTTCTTT. Translating gives CASSPGGQSTEAFF.

The chain carries TRBV20-1 and TRBJ1-2; unclear D gene. CDR1 DFQATT and CDR2 SNEGSKA come from the germline V gene (reference sequence). The CDR3 covers 11 residues. Trimming pared 3 bases from V and 8 bases from J, leaving 10 bases between. The CDR3 is CSARNGQGYTF. CDR3 bases: TGCAGTGCTAGGAACGGTCAAGGCTACACCTTC.

A single count supports this clone. V usage is TRBV7-2 and J usage is TRBJ1-5; TRBD1 matches 11 bases. With 1 base clipped from V and 7 bases from J, the junction kept 9 bases outside the gene matches. The CDR3 totals 17 residues. The germline V gene encodes CDR1 SGHTA and CDR2 FQGNSA. The CDR3 nucleotides are TGTGCCAGCAGCTTAGACCCCGGGACAGGGGGATGGCAGCCCCAGCATTTT. Amino acids: CASSLDPGTGGWQPQHF.

Sample share makes this clone medium-sized (0.01 to 0.1%). The CDR3 protein is CASSWTSGKYEQYF. Written as DNA, the CDR3 is TGTGCCAGCAGCTGGACTAGCGGCAAATACGAGCAGTACTTC. J is TRBJ2-7 and V is TRBV7-2; 10 bases match TRBD2. This CDR3 comprises 14 residues. Germline V gene lookup returns CDR1 SGHTA and CDR2 FQGNSA. The V and J ends lost 4 bases and 4 bases, in that order; junction bases with no gene match: 4.

This clone has a single count. The V and J genes are TRBV4-2 and TRBJ2-6; D is perhaps TRBD1 (5 bases). Germline V gene sequence: CDR1 LGHNA, CDR2 YNFKEQ. V dropped 0 bases and J dropped 0 bases, with 12 bases sitting between them. CDR3 size: 18 residues. The DNA of the CDR3 is TGTGCCAGCAGCCAAGAGGGGCAAACCAACTCTGGGGCCAACGTCCTGACTTTC. Protein: CASSQEGQTNSGANVLTF.

This clone was seen once. The gene calls are TRBV11-2 and TRBJ2-5; 11 bases match TRBD1. CDR1 SGHAT and CDR2 FQNNGV come from the germline V gene. Losses at the gene ends were 1 base for V and 4 bases for J; bases not matched to a gene: 11. This CDR3 is 18 amino acids long. CDR3 bases: TGTGCCAGCAGCTTAGGGGGGACAGGGGGAACGTATAGAGAGACCCAGTACTTC. Protein sequence: CASSLGGTGGTYRETQYF.

The CDR3 DNA follows: TGCGCCAGCAGCCAAGATCCGACAGGGGGTTCACATATGTTGAGCACCTTC. It is translated as CASSQDPTGGSHMLSTF. The V call is TRBV4-1, the J call TRBJ1-2; 9 bases fit TRBD1. The V segment lost 0 bases and the J segment 13 bases; nucleotides outside the gene matches: 18. This CDR3 comprises 17 residues. The V gene's germline CDR1 is MGHRA and CDR2 YSYEKL.

The chain uses TRBV27 and TRBJ1-2, with 7 nucleotides matching TRBD1. V was pared by 5 bases and J by 4 bases, with 7 bases of the junction left unmatched. This CDR3 is built from 14 residues. CDR1 MNHEY and CDR2 SMNVEV come from the germline V gene (reference sequence). The CDR3 sequence: CASSVRGHIYGYTF. CDR3 coding DNA: TGTGCCAGCAGTGTGAGGGGGCACATCTATGGCTACACCTTC.

This chain uses TRBV9 with TRBJ2-1, with D possibly being TRBD2 (5 bases). The germline V and J ends were trimmed by 2 bases and 10 bases, with 16 bases remaining between them. CDR1 SGDLS and CDR2 YYNGEE come from the germline V gene. This CDR3 comprises 14 residues. CDR3 residues: CASSVSGLIGEQFF. Here the CDR3 DNA reads TGTGCCAGCAGCGTGAGCGGACTGATAGGGGAGCAGTTCTTC. The entire variable domain, with the rest obtained from reference TRBV9 and TRBJ2-1, is as follows: DSGVTQTPKHLITATGQRVTLRCSPRSGDLSVYWYQQSLDQGLQFLIQYYNGEERAKGNILERFSAQQFPDLHSELNLSSLELGDSALYFCASSVSGLIGEQFFGPGTRLTVL.

This chain connects TRBV7-2 to TRBJ2-3; tentatively, D is TRBD1 (6 bases). CDR3 length: 14 residues. Germline V gene sequence: CDR1 SGHTA, CDR2 FQGNSA. V was cut by 0 bases and J by 6 bases, with 10 bases left in between. In DNA form, the CDR3 reads TGTGCCAGCAGCTTAGCGGGGGCTAGGGATACGCAGTATTTT. Amino acid sequence: CASSLAGARDTQYF.

The chain links TRBV7-8 to TRBJ2-7; 14 bases map to TRBD2. V shed 1 base and J 4 bases; nucleotides not matched to a gene: 3. CDR1 and CDR2 from the germline V gene are SGHVS and FQNEAQ. The length of the CDR3 is 16 residues. This CDR3 is CASSLGGTSGRYEQYF. In DNA, the CDR3 is TGTGCCAGCAGCTTAGGGGGGACTAGCGGGAGATACGAGCAGTACTTC.

This chain joins TRBV6-2 or TRBV6-3 and TRBJ2-1; D perhaps matches TRBD2 (6 bases). CDR1 and CDR2 (germline): MNHEY, SVGEGT. This CDR3 contains 11 residues. Trimming removed 5 bases from V and 15 bases from J, with 14 bases in between. CDR3 loop: CASSPGTLPFF. The CDR3 bases are TGTGCCAGCAGTCCCGGGACTCTCCCGTTCTTC.

The rearrangement joins TRBV6-1 to TRBJ1-1, with TRBD1 as a possible D gene (5 bases). Germline V gene lookup returns CDR1 MNHNS and CDR2 SASEGT. The ends were cut back, 2 bases at V and 4 bases at J, with 17 bases in the middle. The CDR3 totals 16 residues. In DNA form, the CDR3 reads TGTGCCAGCAGTGAAAAAGGAGGGGAAGCGGGCACTGAAGCTTTCTTT. It encodes CASSEKGGEAGTEAFF.

V usage is TRBV28 and J usage is TRBJ2-3; D possibly corresponds to TRBD1 (6 bases). Germline assignment: CDR1 MDHEN and CDR2 SYDVKM. Between the trimmed V and J ends, which lost 6 bases and 5 bases, there was a span of 15 bases. This CDR3 region has 14 residues. CDR3 in DNA: TGTGCCAGCAGGAAAAACACAGGGCAAGATACGCAGTATTTT. Residues: CASRKNTGQDTQYF.

This chain connects TRBV3-1 (or the pseudogene TRBV3-2) to TRBJ1-5; tentative D call: TRBD1 (5 bases). Trimming left V 3 bases short and J 1 base short, with 10 bases between. CDR1 is LGHDT and CDR2 is YNNKEL in the germline V gene (reference sequence). This CDR3 region has 15 residues. CDR3 loop: CASSQMGGSNQPQHF. CDR3 in DNA: TGTGCCAGCAGCCAGATGGGGGGGAGCAATCAGCCCCAGCATTTT.

This chain joins TRBV5-4 and TRBJ2-2; 13 positions match TRBD2. Germline lookup yields CDR1 SGHNT and CDR2 YYREEE (reference sequence). The CDR3 is 17 residues long. With 5 bases clipped from V and 2 bases from J, the junction kept 6 bases outside the gene matches. CDR3 loop: CASRSGTSGTNTGELFF. CDR3 bases: TGTGCCAGCAGGTCCGGGACTAGCGGGACAAACACCGGGGAGCTGTTTTTT.

This rearrangement joins TRBV3-1 (or the pseudogene TRBV3-2) to TRBJ2-1, with D possibly being TRBD2 (6 bases). The CDR3 extends over 14 amino acids. In germline, CDR1 is LGHDT, CDR2 YNNKEL (reference sequence). The V gene lost 5 bases and the J gene lost 4 bases, with 12 bases spanning the gap. The CDR3 DNA reads TGTGCCAGCAGCGTAAACGGACTATACAATGAGCAGTTCTTC. Translation: CASSVNGLYNEQFF.